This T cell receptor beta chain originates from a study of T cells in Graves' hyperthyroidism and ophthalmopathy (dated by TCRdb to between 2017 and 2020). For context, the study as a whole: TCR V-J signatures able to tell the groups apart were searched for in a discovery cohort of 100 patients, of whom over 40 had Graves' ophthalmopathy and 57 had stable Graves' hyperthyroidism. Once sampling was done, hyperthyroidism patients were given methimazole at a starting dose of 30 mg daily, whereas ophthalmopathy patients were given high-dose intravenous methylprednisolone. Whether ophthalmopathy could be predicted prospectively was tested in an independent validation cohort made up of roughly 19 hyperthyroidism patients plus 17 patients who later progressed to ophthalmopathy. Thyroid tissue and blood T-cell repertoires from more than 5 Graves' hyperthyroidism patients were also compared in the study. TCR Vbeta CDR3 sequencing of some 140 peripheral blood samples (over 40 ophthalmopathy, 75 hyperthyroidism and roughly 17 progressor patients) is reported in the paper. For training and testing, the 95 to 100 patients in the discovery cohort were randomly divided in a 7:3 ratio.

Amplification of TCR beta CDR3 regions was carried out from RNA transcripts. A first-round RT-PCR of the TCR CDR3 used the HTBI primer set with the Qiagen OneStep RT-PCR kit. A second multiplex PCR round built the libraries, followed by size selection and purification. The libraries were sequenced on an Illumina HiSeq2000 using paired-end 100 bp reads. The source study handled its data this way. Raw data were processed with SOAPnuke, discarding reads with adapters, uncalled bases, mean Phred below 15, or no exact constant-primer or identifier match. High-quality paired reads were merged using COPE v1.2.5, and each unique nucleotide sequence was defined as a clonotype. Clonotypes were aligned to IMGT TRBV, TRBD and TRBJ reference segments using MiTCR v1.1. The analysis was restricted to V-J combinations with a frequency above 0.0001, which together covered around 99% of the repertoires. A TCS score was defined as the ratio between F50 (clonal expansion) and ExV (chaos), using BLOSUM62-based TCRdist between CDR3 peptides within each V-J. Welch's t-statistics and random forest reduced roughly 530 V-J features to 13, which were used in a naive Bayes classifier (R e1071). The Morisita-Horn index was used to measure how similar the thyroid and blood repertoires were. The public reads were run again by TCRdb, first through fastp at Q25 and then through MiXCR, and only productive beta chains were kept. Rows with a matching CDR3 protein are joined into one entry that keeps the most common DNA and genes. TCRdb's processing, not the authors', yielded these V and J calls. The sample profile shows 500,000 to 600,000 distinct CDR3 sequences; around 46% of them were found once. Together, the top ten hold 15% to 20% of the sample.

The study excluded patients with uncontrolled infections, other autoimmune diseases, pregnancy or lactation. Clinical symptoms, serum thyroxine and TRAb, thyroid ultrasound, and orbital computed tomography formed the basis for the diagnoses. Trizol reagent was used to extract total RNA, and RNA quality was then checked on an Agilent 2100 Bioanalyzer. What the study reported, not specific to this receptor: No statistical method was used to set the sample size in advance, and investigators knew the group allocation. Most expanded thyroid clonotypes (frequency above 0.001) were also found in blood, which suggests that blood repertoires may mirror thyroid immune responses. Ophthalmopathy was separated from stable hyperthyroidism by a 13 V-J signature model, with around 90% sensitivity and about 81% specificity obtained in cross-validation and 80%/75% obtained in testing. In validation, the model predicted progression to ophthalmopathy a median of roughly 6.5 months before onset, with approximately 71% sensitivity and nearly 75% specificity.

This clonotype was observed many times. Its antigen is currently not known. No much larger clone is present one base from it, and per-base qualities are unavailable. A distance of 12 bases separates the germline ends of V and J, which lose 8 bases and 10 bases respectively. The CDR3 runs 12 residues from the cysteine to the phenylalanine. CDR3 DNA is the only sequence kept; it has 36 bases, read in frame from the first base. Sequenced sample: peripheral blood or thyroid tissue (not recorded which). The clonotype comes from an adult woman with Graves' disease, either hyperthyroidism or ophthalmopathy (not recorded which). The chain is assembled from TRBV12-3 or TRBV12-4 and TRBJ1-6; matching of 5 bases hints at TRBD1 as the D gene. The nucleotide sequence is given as TGTGCCAGCGCAGGGTTAGGATCACCCCTCCACTTT. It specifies CASAGLGSPLHF.